This T cell receptor (beta chain) was found in a study of CD8 T cells in Susac syndrome. V shed 3 bases and J 4 bases; nucleotides not matched to a gene: 5. The CDR3 extends over 14 amino acids. The germline V gene has CDR1 LGHDT and CDR2 YNNKEL (reference sequence). Sequencing of TCR beta was carried out in blood CD8+ and CD4+ T cells. Random-hexamer reverse transcription was applied to 0.5 to 1 ug RNA. The amplification used immunoSEQ multiplex PCR on TCR beta CDR3; it spanned 54 Vbeta and 13 Jbeta. TCRdb redid the calling of the immunoSEQ multiplex PCR reads with MiXCR, one entry per CDR3 protein. The sample shows under 200,000 distinct CDR3 sequences, roughly 95% of them seen only once.

Material for sequencing was CD8+ T cells from PBMCs. This clonotype originated in a human donor with multiple sclerosis. The chain uses TRBV3-1 and TRBJ1-1; TRBD1 matches 7 bases. The CDR3 spells CASSHGTAGTEAFF. CDR3 in DNA: TGTGCCAGCAGCCACGGGACAGCGGGCACTGAAGCTTTCTTT. Using reference TRBV3-1 and TRBJ1-1 for the parts outside the CDR3, the full variable domain is DTAVSQTPKYLVTQMGNDKSIKCEQNLGHDTMYWYKQDSKKFLKIMFSYNNKELIINETVPNRFSPKSPDKAHLNLHINSLELGDSAVYFCASSHGTAGTEAFFGQGTRLTVV.